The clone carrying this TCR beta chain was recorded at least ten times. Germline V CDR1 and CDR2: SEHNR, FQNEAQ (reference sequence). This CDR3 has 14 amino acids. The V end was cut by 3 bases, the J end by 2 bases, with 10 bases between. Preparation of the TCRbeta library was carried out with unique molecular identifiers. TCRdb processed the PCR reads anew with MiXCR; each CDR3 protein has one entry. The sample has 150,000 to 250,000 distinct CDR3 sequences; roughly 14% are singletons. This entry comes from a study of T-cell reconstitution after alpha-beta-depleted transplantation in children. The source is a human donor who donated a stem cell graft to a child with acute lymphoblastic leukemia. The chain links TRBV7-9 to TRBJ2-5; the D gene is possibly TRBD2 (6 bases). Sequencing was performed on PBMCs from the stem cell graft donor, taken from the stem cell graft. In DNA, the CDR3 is TGTGCCAGCAGCTTGGGGGGAAGACAAGAGACCCAGTACTTC. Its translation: CASSLGGRQETQYF.